The 13 T cell receptor beta chains listed next were all sequenced from one sample in a study of blood T cell repertoires in COVID-19. TCRdb keeps only in-frame clones here, not all; method: immunoSEQ multiplex PCR. Among approximately 82,000 clones listed, about 83% were seen once. Input material: peripheral blood. Every receptor here comes from an older woman with acute or convalescent COVID-19.

The rearrangement uses TRBV7-2 and TRBJ2-7; the D gene is possibly TRBD2 (5 bases). Germline-derived CDR1 and CDR2 are SGHTA and FQGNSA. The CDR3 sequence is 19 residues long. The V end was cut by 2 bases, the J end by 0 bases, with 23 bases between. The CDR3 protein is CASSLNVRLSGSSSYEQYF. The CDR3 nucleotides read TGTGCCAGCAGCTTAAATGTTAGGCTCAGCGGCTCGAGCTCCTACGAGCAGTACTTC.

This clone is classed as medium-sized. CDR3 sequence: CASSQDDGGHINTEAFF. The CDR3 DNA sequence: TGTGCCAGCAGCCAAGATGACGGGGGTCATATCAACACTGAAGCTTTCTTT. The gene calls are TRBV3-1 (or the pseudogene TRBV3-2) and TRBJ1-1, with D perhaps matching TRBD1 (5 bases). Germline loops: CDR1 LGHDT, CDR2 YNNKEL (reference sequence). The CDR3 runs to 17 residues. V was pared by 0 bases and J by 2 bases, with 16 bases between.

The V call is TRBV2, the J call TRBJ2-2; D might be TRBD1 (6 bases). There are 14 residues in the CDR3. Between the trimmed V and J ends, which lost 6 bases and 2 bases, there was a span of 10 bases. Germline V lookup: CDR1 SNHLY, CDR2 FYNNEI. The CDR3 sequence: CASSRTANTGELFF. The CDR3, as DNA: TGTGCCAGCAGCCGGACAGCTAACACCGGGGAGCTGTTTTTT.

The CDR3 protein is CASSRGLAGGNNEQFF. The CDR3 coding sequence is TGCGCCAGCAGCCGAGGACTAGCGGGGGGTAACAATGAGCAGTTCTTC. This chain joins TRBV4-3 and TRBJ2-1; 14 nucleotides line up with TRBD2. This CDR3 comprises 16 residues. Germline CDR1 and CDR2: LGHNA and YSLEER. Losses at the gene ends were 4 bases for V and 5 bases for J; bases not matched to a gene: 4.

The chain links TRBV2 to TRBJ2-1, with 9 positions matching TRBD2. The V segment lost 7 bases and the J segment 4 bases; nucleotides outside the gene matches: 5. Germline CDR1 and CDR2: SNHLY and FYNNEI. The CDR3 length is 14 residues. The CDR3 region is CASTETSGYNEQFF. In nucleotides, the CDR3 is TGTGCCAGCACCGAGACTAGCGGTTACAATGAGCAGTTCTTC.

The CDR3 here is CASSIPGQGARQPQHF. CDR3 bases: TGTGCCAGTAGTATCCCGGGACAGGGGGCAAGACAGCCCCAGCATTTT. V gene TRBV19 combines with J gene TRBJ1-5, with TRBD1 matching over 12 bases. The V gene's germline CDR1 is LNHDA and CDR2 SQIVND (reference sequence). The CDR3 length is 16 residues. V lost 3 bases to trimming and J lost 7 bases; unmatched junction nucleotides: 7.

The chain couples TRBV3-1 (or the pseudogene TRBV3-2) to TRBJ1-6; tentative D call: TRBD1 (5 bases). Germline assignment: CDR1 LGHDT and CDR2 YNNKEL (reference sequence). The V and J ends lost 4 bases and 10 bases respectively, with 14 bases between them. This CDR3 is 14 amino acids long. The CDR3, as DNA: TGTGCCAGCAGCCCATCCGGGGGAGGCTCACCCCTCCACTTT. Protein sequence: CASSPSGGGSPLHF.

The chain combines TRBV7-2 with TRBJ2-2; 9 nucleotides align to TRBD2. The J segment lost 6 bases and the V segment lost 5 bases, leaving 7 bases of the junction unmatched. The germline gives CDR1 SGHTA, CDR2 FQGNSA. The CDR3 runs to 15 residues. CDR3 in DNA: TGTGCCAGCAGCCCACGGACTAGCGAGGCCGGGGAGCTGTTTTTT. Its translation is CASSPRTSEAGELFF.

The rearrangement joins TRBV2 to TRBJ2-1, with 8 bases identical to TRBD2. The trim removed 6 bases at V and 5 bases at J, leaving 3 bases unmatched. The CDR3 runs 13 residues. Per germline, CDR1 SNHLY and CDR2 FYNNEI. The CDR3 DNA sequence: TGTGCCAGCAGAGGGACTAGGGACAATGAGCAGTTCTTC. Residues: CASRGTRDNEQFF.

This chain uses TRBV7-8 with TRBJ1-3, with D uncertain. The CDR3 length is 14 residues. Between the trimmed V and J ends, which lost 7 bases and 0 bases, there was a span of 10 bases. Germline CDR1 and CDR2: SGHVS and FQNEAQ. The CDR3 DNA follows: TGTGCCAGCACTCTAAAGAGCTCTGGAAACACCATATATTTT. Its translation: CASTLKSSGNTIYF. Together with reference TRBV7-8 and TRBJ1-3, the CDR3 gives the full variable domain: GAGVSQSPRYKVAKRGQDVALRCDPISGHVSLFWYQQALGQGPEFLTYFQNEAQLDKSGLPSDRFFAERPEGSVSTLKIQRTQQEDSAVYLCASTLKSSGNTIYFGEGSWLTVV.

V and J are TRBV11-2 and TRBJ2-3, with TRBD2 matching 16 bases. This CDR3 is built from 18 residues. Germline trimming cut 5 bases from V and 4 bases from J; bases unmatched to any gene: 9. In germline, CDR1 is SGHAT, CDR2 FQNNGV. CDR3 region: CASSRSRGLAGGADTQYF. CDR3 sequence (DNA): TGTGCCAGCAGCCGCAGCAGGGGACTAGCGGGAGGGGCAGATACGCAGTATTTT.

The J gene is TRBJ1-2, the V gene TRBV18; a possible D gene is TRBD1 (6 bases). V was clipped by 0 bases and J by 6 bases, with 11 bases between them. Germline assignment: CDR1 KGHSH and CDR2 LQKENI. The CDR3 consists of 14 residues. The DNA for the CDR3 is TGTGCCAGCTCACCACCGGGGGCAGAACATGGCTACACCTTC. Translated: CASSPPGAEHGYTF.

The chain combines TRBV7-2 with TRBJ1-1, with a possible D match to TRBD1 (6 bases). There are 13 residues in the CDR3. V gave up 2 bases and J gave up 5 bases, with 9 bases separating them. The germline V gene has CDR1 SGHTA and CDR2 FQGNSA. CDR3 nucleotides: TGTGCCAGCAGCTTAACAGGGCAGACTGAAGCTTTCTTT. Its translation: CASSLTGQTEAFF.